This T cell receptor (beta chain) was identified during a study of cytomegalovirus exposure and HLA in healthy donors. With 60 Vbeta and 13 Jbeta primers, the PCR was carried out. Produced via immunoSEQ multiplex PCR; TCRdb's table is partial and in-frame only. The sample lists around 65,000 clones, about 82% seen once, with more than 4% in the top ten. Trimming pared 1 base from V and 10 bases from J, leaving 11 bases between. The CDR3 length is 13 residues. The germline gives CDR1 GTSNPN, CDR2 SVGIG (reference sequence). The receptor comes from a woman in her twenties or thirties in good health and CMV-seronegative. The V gene is TRBV30, the J gene TRBJ1-6; D uncertain. Sequencing was done on a sample of PBMCs. The CDR3 region has the DNA TGTGCCTGGAGTGGGTCCCGGGGATCACCCCTCCACTTT. This translates into CAWSGSRGSPLHF.